The entry below describes one T cell receptor (beta chain). Its specificity is unknown. This sample stems from a study of long-term antiretroviral therapy in people with HIV. Study-level points and caveats: Upon ART, diversity increased but remained lower than transplant donor controls. Dating from the mid-2000s to the late 2010s, the blood was possibly obtained under older ART regimens.

Survey level was the resolution at which the v3.0 immunoSEQ assay ran. The method was immunoSEQ multiplex PCR; TCRdb's version includes in-frame clones alone and lacks a portion of them. Among 20,000 to 30,000 clones listed, roughly 80% were seen once. Cryopreserved PBMC numbered about 1-10 million per sample before DNA extraction. CDR1 SGHTA and CDR2 FQGTGA come from the germline V gene. The CDR3 totals 13 residues. V shed 0 bases and J shed 8 bases, with 7 bases lying between them. This receptor was identified in a man younger than 45 with HIV. The chain links TRBV7-3 to TRBJ1-4, with D hard to call. Sequences were derived from unsorted PBMCs, sampled 4.4 years after starting antiretroviral therapy. The CDR3 region is CASSLTSGEKLFF. Written as DNA, the CDR3 is TGTGCCAGCAGCTTAACCTCGGGAGAAAAACTGTTTTTT.